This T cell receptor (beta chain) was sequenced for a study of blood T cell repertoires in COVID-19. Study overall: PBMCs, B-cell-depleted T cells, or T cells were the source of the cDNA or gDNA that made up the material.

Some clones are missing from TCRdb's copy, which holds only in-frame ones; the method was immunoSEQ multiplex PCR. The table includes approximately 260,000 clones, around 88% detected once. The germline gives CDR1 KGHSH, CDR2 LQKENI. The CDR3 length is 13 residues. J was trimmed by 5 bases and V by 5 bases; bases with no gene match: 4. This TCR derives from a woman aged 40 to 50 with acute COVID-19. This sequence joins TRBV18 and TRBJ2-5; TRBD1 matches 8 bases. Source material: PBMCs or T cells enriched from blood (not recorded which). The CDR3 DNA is TGTGCCAGCTCAGACCGACAGGGGGAGACCCAGTACTTC. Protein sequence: CASSDRQGETQYF.